The 27 T cell receptor beta chains below come from one sample, sequenced in a study of metastatic and nonmetastatic thyroid tumors (dated by TCRdb to 2018 to 2021). Library creation used PCR. The sequencer listed for this sample is Illumina HiSeq 4000. TCRdb applied fastp at Q25 and MiXCR to the public reads, then kept only in-frame beta chains. The sample table records about 30,000 clones; 25% of these occur just once. 9.2% of the sample rests with the top ten. None of the patients had been given any treatment before thyroid surgery. Sequencing input: blood. Every receptor here comes from a female donor with papillary thyroid cancer or a benign thyroid nodule (not recorded which). Some clones in this sample may be carry-over from other donors' samples.

This clone came up many times. The V gene is TRBV5-4, the J gene TRBJ2-2; 8 bases line up with TRBD2. Germline-derived CDR1 and CDR2 are SGHNT and YYREEE (reference sequence). V shed 6 bases and J 10 bases; nucleotides not matched to a gene: 8. CDR3 length: 13 amino acids. CDR3 sequence (DNA): TGTGCCAGCACTAAATCAGCGGGAGAGGAGCTGTTTTTT. It specifies CASTKSAGEELFF.

Concerning this clone itself: With a much larger clone just one base away, this may be a read error. The V call is TRBV4-1, the J call TRBJ2-1, with D tentatively TRBD1 (6 bases). The germline V and J ends were trimmed by 6 bases and 5 bases, with 23 bases remaining between them. The CDR3 loop spans 17 amino acids. Germline V gives CDR1 MGHRA, CDR2 YSYEKL. The CDR3 nucleotides read TGCGCCAGCAGGTACAGGGTAATGCCATCCCTGGACAATGAGCAGTTCTTC. Amino acids: CASRYRVMPSLDNEQFF.

The chain couples TRBV10-3 to TRBJ2-7, with 7 positions matching TRBD1. CDR1 is ENHRY, CDR2 SYGVKD, per germline. V gave up 3 bases and J gave up 4 bases; unmatched junction bases: 6. The CDR3 is 14 residues long. The chain's CDR3 is CAISDPGTAYEQYF. CDR3 DNA: TGTGCCATCAGTGACCCAGGGACAGCATACGAGCAGTACTTC.

This clone was detected ten times or more. The genes are TRBV5-4 and TRBJ2-2; D is tentatively TRBD1 or TRBD2 (5 bases each). The ends were cut back, 2 bases at V and 3 bases at J, with 11 bases in the middle. Germline V gives CDR1 SGHNT, CDR2 YYREEE (reference sequence). CDR3 length equals 15 residues. The CDR3 is CASSFGADDTGELFF. DNA for the CDR3: TGTGCCAGCAGCTTCGGGGCGGACGACACCGGGGAGCTGTTTTTT.

This clone was detected many times. In the same sample, other DNA sequences code for this CDR3. The rearrangement joins TRBV28 to TRBJ2-1, with a possible D match to TRBD2 (5 bases). Germline V lookup: CDR1 MDHEN, CDR2 SYDVKM. Trimming took off 6 bases at V and 7 bases at J, with 19 bases between the two ends. CDR3 size: 15 residues. The chain's CDR3 is CASSYNREGKNEQFF. As DNA, the CDR3 is TGTGCCAGCAGCTATAACAGAGAGGGTAAAAATGAGCAGTTCTTC.

The chain links TRBV28 to TRBJ2-2, with a weak D call TRBD2 (7 bases). Germline assignment: CDR1 MDHEN and CDR2 SYDVKM. V gave up 7 bases and J gave up 16 bases, with 22 bases separating them. The CDR3 contains 13 residues. CDR3 sequence (DNA): TGTGCCAGCACTCCGCAGCGAGAGGGGGGGCAGTTTTTT. Amino acids: CASTPQREGGQFF. Full variable domain (missing parts from reference TRBV28 and TRBJ2-2): DVKVTQSSRYLVKRTGEKVFLECVQDMDHENMFWYRQDPGLGLRLIYFSYDVKMKEKGDIPEGYSVSREKKERFSLILESASTNQTSMYLCASTPQREGGQFFGEGSRLTVL.

The sample holds many counts of this clone. This chain joins TRBV7-2 and TRBJ1-1; D remains ambiguous. This CDR3 comprises 14 residues. The germline V and J ends were trimmed by 4 bases and 5 bases, with 14 bases remaining between them. Germline-derived CDR1 and CDR2 are SGHTA and FQGNSA. The CDR3 spells CASSSDPRGTEAFF. The DNA of the CDR3 is TGTGCCAGCAGCTCCGACCCCCGAGGGACTGAAGCTTTCTTT.

The chain has TRBV6-5 and TRBJ2-7; D remains unclear. CDR3 length: 14 residues. In germline, CDR1 is MNHEY, CDR2 SVGAGI. Trimming took 2 bases from V and 0 from J, leaving 8 bases between them. The CDR3 region is CASSYDPDSYEQYF. CDR3 sequence (DNA): TGTGCCAGCAGTTACGATCCGGACTCCTACGAGCAGTACTTC.

This clone showed up many times. This chain links TRBV19 with TRBJ1-2; 8 nucleotides line up with TRBD1. This CDR3 is 15 amino acids long. The germline gives CDR1 LNHDA, CDR2 SQIVND (reference sequence). V shed 3 bases, J shed 7 bases, and the junction held 10 bases outside the gene matches. CDR3 protein: CASSIGQGAVGGYTF. In DNA, the CDR3 is TGTGCCAGTAGTATTGGGCAGGGGGCAGTCGGTGGCTACACCTTC. The variable domain in full, completed from reference TRBV19 and TRBJ1-2, reads DGGITQSPKYLFRKEGQNVTLSCEQNLNHDAMYWYRQDPGQGLRLIYYSQIVNDFQKGDIAEGYSVSREKKESFPLTVTSAQKNPTAFYLCASSIGQGAVGGYTFGSGTRLTVV.

This clone has ten or more counts. Other DNA sequences of this sample code for an identical CDR3. The rearrangement joins TRBV9 to TRBJ2-5, with TRBD2 matching 7 bases. Germline V gene lookup returns CDR1 SGDLS and CDR2 YYNGEE. Trimming took 3 bases from V and 4 from J; bases not matched to a gene: 6. The CDR3 has 14 residues. The CDR3 DNA follows: TGTGCCAGCAGCGCCGGGGGAGGGTCAGAGACCCAGTACTTC. It codes for CASSAGGGSETQYF. Looking up the rest from reference TRBV9 and TRBJ2-5 gives the full variable domain: DSGVTQTPKHLITATGQRVTLRCSPRSGDLSVYWYQQSLDQGLQFLIQYYNGEERAKGNILERFSAQQFPDLHSELNLSSLELGDSALYFCASSAGGGSETQYFGPGTRLLVL.

This clone was found many times. At the DNA level, this CDR3 is encoded by other sequences in the same sample as well. The chain has TRBV10-1 and TRBJ2-4; TRBD1 matches 10 bases. CDR1 is WNHNN, CDR2 SYGVQD, per germline (reference sequence). V lost 3 bases, J lost 0 bases, and 14 bases stayed unmatched. This CDR3 contains 20 residues. CDR3 nucleotides: TGCGCCAGCAGTGAAAACCCGGGACAGGGGTCAACCTTAGCCAAAAACATTCAGTACTTC. Its protein is CASSENPGQGSTLAKNIQYF.

The table lists this clone with a few counts. This rearrangement joins TRBV28 to TRBJ1-6; weak D call: TRBD1 (6 bases). V lost 5 bases to trimming and J lost 5 bases, with 16 bases between them. The CDR3 has 16 amino acids. CDR1 is MDHEN and CDR2 is SYDVKM in the germline V gene. CDR3: CASSPVYRTDNSPLHF. DNA for the CDR3: TGTGCCAGCAGTCCCGTGTACCGGACAGATAATTCACCCCTCCACTTT.

The chain has TRBV30 and TRBJ1-1; 7 nucleotides match TRBD1. This CDR3 has 14 amino acids. Looked up from germline, CDR1 is GTSNPN and CDR2 is SVGIG (reference sequence). Trimming at V came to 3 bases and at J to 2 bases, leaving 6 bases not matched to a gene. The CDR3 coding sequence is TGTGCCTGGAGGGGGGACAGTCTAAACACTGAAGCTTTCTTT. Its translation: CAWRGDSLNTEAFF.

This clone was detected many times. The chain employs TRBV28 and TRBJ2-3; D may be TRBD2 (6 bases). The CDR3 has 10 amino acids. V was cut by 8 bases and J by 6 bases, with 6 bases left in between. Germline CDR1 reads MDHEN; CDR2 reads SYDVKM. The CDR3 sequence: CASGGDTQYF. CDR3 in DNA: TGTGCCAGCGGAGGGGATACGCAGTATTTT. Complete variable domain (other parts from reference TRBV28 and TRBJ2-3): DVKVTQSSRYLVKRTGEKVFLECVQDMDHENMFWYRQDPGLGLRLIYFSYDVKMKEKGDIPEGYSVSREKKERFSLILESASTNQTSMYLCASGGDTQYFGPGTRLTVL.

The V gene is TRBV12-3 or TRBV12-4, the J gene TRBJ2-7; weak D call: TRBD1 (6 bases). The CDR3 runs to 13 residues. V lost 3 bases and J 6 bases, leaving 12 bases between the germline ends. CDR3 bases: TGTGCCAGCAGTTTTTCAGGGGAGAGCGAGCAGTACTTC. Translated, it gives CASSFSGESEQYF.

V usage is TRBV12-3 or TRBV12-4 and J usage is TRBJ1-2, with no clear D. The CDR3 has 11 amino acids. Trimming removed 10 bases from V and 10 bases from J, with 16 bases in between. The CDR3 is CAITTEIVYTF. The CDR3, as DNA: TGTGCCATCACTACTGAAATCGTCTACACCTTC.

By its share, this clone is medium-sized (0.01 to 0.1%). J is TRBJ1-1 and V is TRBV6-1; D is possibly TRBD1 (6 bases). Trimming took off 6 bases at V and 1 base at J, with 9 bases between the two ends. The V gene's germline CDR1 is MNHNS and CDR2 SASEGT. The CDR3 loop spans 13 amino acids. CDR3 amino acids: CASSGQQNTEAFF. CDR3 nucleotides: TGTGCCAGCAGCGGACAGCAGAACACTGAAGCTTTCTTT.

With regard to this clone: The junction and the germline gene differ at one end; a read error may be behind it. The chain recombines TRBV2 with TRBJ1-5, with D possibly matching TRBD1 (6 bases). The CDR3 runs to 14 residues. Germline loops: CDR1 SNHLY, CDR2 FYNNEI. CDR3 DNA: TGTGCCAGCTGTGGACATTGGGGGGCCCAGCCCCAACATTTT. This sequence encodes CASCGHWGAQPQHF.

There are many counts of this clone. The V call is TRBV20-1, the J call TRBJ1-1; TRBD1 is a possible D gene (6 bases). This CDR3 region has 15 residues. Trimming cost V 5 bases and J 5 bases, with 21 bases left between them. The germline gives CDR1 DFQATT, CDR2 SNEGSKA (reference sequence). The CDR3: CSAPNWGARGTEAFF. CDR3 DNA: TGCAGTGCTCCGAACTGGGGGGCGAGAGGGACTGAAGCTTTCTTT.

The sample holds many counts of this clone. V is TRBV6-1 and J is TRBJ2-3, with D perhaps matching TRBD2 (7 bases). Germline V gene lookup returns CDR1 MNHNS and CDR2 SASEGT. V was cut by 5 bases and J by 4 bases, with 13 bases left in between. There are 14 residues in the CDR3. The CDR3 DNA follows: TGTGCCAGCAGTAGGGGGGGGGTTTCAGATACGCAGTATTTT. Translated: CASSRGGVSDTQYF.

The table lists this clone with many counts. V usage is TRBV30 and J usage is TRBJ1-2; perhaps TRBD1 as D (5 bases). Germline V gene lookup returns CDR1 GTSNPN and CDR2 SVGIG (reference sequence). The CDR3 contains 12 residues. Trimming pared 4 bases from V and 7 bases from J, leaving 13 bases between. Here the CDR3 DNA reads TGTGCCTGGATTTCCCAGGGATTTGGCTACACCTTC. It specifies CAWISQGFGYTF.

This clone was observed a few times. This rearrangement joins TRBV12-3 or TRBV12-4 to TRBJ2-7, with D perhaps TRBD2 (6 bases). The CDR3 consists of 15 residues. Deletions cut 8 bases from V and 1 base from J, with 18 bases between. The CDR3 DNA reads as TGTGCCAGCGCCGGACTATCGGGAAGGTCCTACGAGCAGTACTTC. This gives the protein CASAGLSGRSYEQYF.

Only a few counts were recorded for this clone. This chain uses TRBV28 with TRBJ2-1, with D perhaps being TRBD1 or TRBD2 (5 bases each). This CDR3 region has 14 residues. The germline V and J ends were trimmed by 5 bases and 3 bases, with 11 bases remaining between them. The germline gives CDR1 MDHEN, CDR2 SYDVKM. The CDR3 reads CASSGGYSYNEQFF. In nucleotides, the CDR3 is TGTGCCAGCAGTGGGGGATATAGCTACAATGAGCAGTTCTTC.

The V gene is TRBV5-1, the J gene TRBJ2-1; D tentatively fits TRBD1 or TRBD2 (5 bases each). The V end was cut by 5 bases, the J end by 4 bases, with 13 bases between. The CDR3 spans 14 residues. Germline V gene lookup returns CDR1 SGHRS and CDR2 YFSETQ. CDR3 region: CASRRGEGYNEQFF. The CDR3 DNA reads as TGCGCCAGCAGGCGAGGGGAAGGATACAATGAGCAGTTCTTC.

At least ten counts were recorded for this clone. This chain joins TRBV11-2 and TRBJ2-5, with a weak D call TRBD1 (5 bases). The CDR3 is 14 amino acids. The ends were cut back, 2 bases at V and 2 bases at J, with 9 bases in the middle. Germline V lookup: CDR1 SGHAT, CDR2 FQNNGV. This CDR3 is CASSLMTVQETQYF. The DNA for the CDR3 is TGTGCCAGCAGCTTAATGACAGTTCAAGAGACCCAGTACTTC.

In this sample, this clone turned up a few times. The V and J genes are TRBV6-5 and TRBJ2-3; no reliable D call. Per germline, CDR1 MNHEY and CDR2 SVGAGI. The V end was cut by 5 bases, the J end by 4 bases, with 22 bases between. The CDR3 extends over 17 amino acids. The CDR3 region is CASSPVRFSEKADTQYF. The CDR3 DNA follows: TGTGCCAGCAGTCCTGTCAGGTTTTCCGAAAAGGCAGATACGCAGTATTTT.

Ten or more counts support this clone. V usage is TRBV9 and J usage is TRBJ1-1; D is possibly TRBD1 (5 bases). CDR1 and CDR2 (germline): SGDLS, YYNGEE. The CDR3 spans 13 residues. V was clipped by 0 bases and J by 8 bases, with 11 bases between them. CDR3 loop: CASSVGLDIEAFF. As DNA, the CDR3 is TGTGCCAGCAGCGTAGGCCTGGACATCGAAGCTTTCTTT.